A single sample is the source of the 32 T cell receptor beta chains below, sequenced in a study of blood T cell repertoires in COVID-19. Produced via immunoSEQ multiplex PCR; TCRdb's table is partial and in-frame only. Among under 300,000 clones, roughly four fifths were seen once, and the ten largest hold approximately 10%. The sequencing input was peripheral blood. The receptors stem from a woman in her forties or fifties who had recovered from COVID-19.

CDR3 DNA: TGTGCCAGCAGTTTAGGCGGTACAGATACGCAGTATTTT. Protein: CASSLGGTDTQYF. The gene calls are TRBV28 and TRBJ2-3; D gene ambiguous. V gave up 2 bases and J gave up 3 bases, with 6 bases separating them. Germline CDR1 and CDR2: MDHEN and SYDVKM. There are 13 residues in the CDR3.

This clone occurred once. The rearrangement joins TRBV29-1 to TRBJ2-7; D is perhaps TRBD1 (7 bases). Germline V lookup: CDR1 SQVTM, CDR2 ANQGSEA. V shed 5 bases and J shed 6 bases, with 14 bases lying between them. The CDR3 is 12 residues long. Here the CDR3 reads CSVLSQGGEQYF. CDR3 bases: TGCAGCGTTCTTAGTCAGGGGGGCGAGCAGTACTTC.

CDR3 in amino acids: CASSQTEFETQYF. The CDR3 bases are TGTGCCAGCAGCCAAACAGAATTCGAGACCCAGTACTTC. The chain recombines TRBV3-1 (or the pseudogene TRBV3-2) with TRBJ2-5, with D hard to call. Per the germline V gene, CDR1 is LGHDT and CDR2 is YNNKEL (reference sequence). The CDR3 sequence is 13 residues long. V gave up 2 bases and J gave up 5 bases, with 9 bases separating them.

The V call is TRBV6-2 or TRBV6-3, the J call TRBJ2-3; 10 bases agree with TRBD2. CDR1 is MNHEY, CDR2 SVGEGT, per germline. Trimming took 1 base from V and 2 from J; bases not matched to a gene: 9. The CDR3 extends over 18 amino acids. The CDR3 here is CASSYWYGSGRPTDTQYF. CDR3 nucleotides: TGTGCCAGCAGTTACTGGTATGGTAGCGGGAGGCCCACAGATACGCAGTATTTT.

V gene TRBV7-8 combines with J gene TRBJ2-7; 11 bases map to TRBD2. Germline CDR1 SGHVS, CDR2 FQNEAQ. This CDR3 has 21 residues. Trimming at V came to 1 base and at J to 0 bases, leaving 17 bases not matched to a gene. The CDR3 DNA reads as TGTGCCAGCAGCTTAGGCCTTGACAGGGGGGGGACTAGCGGTGTCTCCTACGAGCAGTACTTC. It codes for CASSLGLDRGGTSGVSYEQYF.

This clone was counted a single time. CDR3 DNA: TGTGCCAGCAGCCGGAGGGAGGGACCAGTTGGGGATACGCAGTATTTT. This translates into CASSRREGPVGDTQYF. The V and J genes are TRBV5-4 and TRBJ2-3; 7 nucleotides align to TRBD2. CDR3 length: 16 residues. Germline CDR1 is SGHNT and CDR2 is YYREEE (reference sequence). V gave up 4 bases and J gave up 6 bases; unmatched junction bases: 14.

This clone was seen only a few times. The J gene is TRBJ2-7, the V gene TRBV9, with D perhaps TRBD1 (6 bases). The V gene lost 1 base and the J gene lost 0 bases, with 8 bases spanning the gap. Germline CDR1 SGDLS, CDR2 YYNGEE. CDR3 length equals 14 residues. This CDR3 reads CASSVRQASYEQYF. CDR3 DNA sequence: TGTGCCAGCAGCGTACGACAGGCCTCCTACGAGCAGTACTTC.

V is TRBV7-2 and J is TRBJ2-1; a weak D match, TRBD2 (5 bases). The V gene lost 0 bases and the J gene lost 9 bases, with 9 bases spanning the gap. The CDR3 is 13 residues long. CDR1 and CDR2 (germline): SGHTA, FQGNSA. Here the CDR3 reads CASSLAGVGEQFF. The DNA for the CDR3 is TGTGCCAGCAGCTTAGCGGGAGTTGGTGAGCAGTTCTTC.

The genes are TRBV24-1 and TRBJ1-2; D may be TRBD1 (5 bases). Germline values: CDR1 KGHDR, CDR2 SFDVKD. V lost 11 bases, J lost 5 bases, and 11 bases lay in between. This CDR3 comprises 11 residues. CDR3 loop: CAIMTEYGYTF. The CDR3, as DNA: TGTGCCATAATGACAGAGTATGGCTACACCTTC.

V is TRBV7-2 and J is TRBJ2-7, with a possible D match to TRBD2 (5 bases). CDR1 and CDR2 from the germline V gene are SGHTA and FQGNSA. V lost 6 bases and J lost 2, with 14 bases in between. The CDR3 runs 14 residues. The CDR3 DNA follows: TGTGCCAGCAGATCCGCGGGCTTACCCTACGAGCAGTACTTC. This gives the protein CASRSAGLPYEQYF.

The chain is built from TRBV3-1 (or the pseudogene TRBV3-2) and TRBJ1-4, with TRBD1 matching 7 bases. The CDR3 sequence is 21 residues long. Germline V gives CDR1 LGHDT, CDR2 YNNKEL (reference sequence). V trimming: 4 bases; J trimming: 10 bases; junction bases outside the gene matches: 30. CDR3 sequence reads: CASSPPPSDRDKFRRRGKLFF. The CDR3 coding sequence is TGTGCCAGCAGCCCACCCCCGTCTGACAGGGATAAATTCCGGAGGCGTGGAAAACTGTTTTTT.

This clone appeared a few times. The chain recombines TRBV28 with TRBJ1-4, with unresolved D. The CDR3 extends over 18 amino acids. V was cut by 4 bases and J by 0 bases, with 18 bases left in between. Germline lookup yields CDR1 MDHEN and CDR2 SYDVKM. The DNA for the CDR3 is TGTGCCAGCAGTTCCCGAAGGTCCGGGAAGGCAACTAATGAAAAACTGTTTTTT. Its translation is CASSSRRSGKATNEKLFF. Full variable domain (rest looked up from reference TRBV28 and TRBJ1-4): DVKVTQSSRYLVKRTGEKVFLECVQDMDHENMFWYRQDPGLGLRLIYFSYDVKMKEKGDIPEGYSVSREKKERFSLILESASTNQTSMYLCASSSRRSGKATNEKLFFGSGTQLSVL.

The chain has TRBV5-1 and TRBJ2-3, with a possible D match to TRBD1 (5 bases). Between the trimmed V and J ends, which lost 3 bases and 3 bases, there was a span of 14 bases. The CDR3 covers 15 residues. Germline V lookup: CDR1 SGHRS, CDR2 YFSETQ. The CDR3 protein is CASSWVIPGTDTQYF. As DNA, the CDR3 is TGCGCCAGCAGCTGGGTGATCCCAGGGACAGATACGCAGTATTTT. Supplemented by reference TRBV5-1 and TRBJ2-3, the full variable domain reads KAGVTQTPRYLIKTRGQQVTLSCSPISGHRSVSWYQQTPGQGLQFLFEYFSETQRNKGNFPGRFSGRQFSNSRSEMNVSTLELGDSALYLCASSWVIPGTDTQYFGPGTRLTVL.

This clone was detected a few times. This chain links TRBV3-1 (or the pseudogene TRBV3-2) with TRBJ1-2, with D possibly matching TRBD1 (5 bases). The CDR3 loop spans 14 amino acids. The germline V gene encodes CDR1 LGHDT and CDR2 YNNKEL (reference sequence). The germline V and J ends were trimmed by 4 bases and 6 bases, with 15 bases remaining between them. CDR3 region: CASSLTQGGNGYTF. CDR3 DNA: TGTGCCAGCAGCCTCACCCAGGGAGGGAATGGCTACACCTTC.

The J gene is TRBJ2-3, the V gene TRBV28; 13 bases line up with TRBD2. With V trimmed by 6 bases and J by 2 bases, 5 bases remained unmatched. The length of the CDR3 is 16 residues. Per the germline V gene, CDR1 is MDHEN and CDR2 is SYDVKM. The CDR3 sequence: CASSPGLAGYTDTQYF. The DNA for the CDR3 is TGTGCCAGCAGCCCGGGACTAGCGGGGTACACAGATACGCAGTATTTT.

The rearrangement links TRBV4-1 to TRBJ2-5; the D gene is possibly TRBD2 (5 bases). This CDR3 is 17 amino acids long. V shed 4 bases and J shed 7 bases, with 25 bases lying between them. CDR1 is MGHRA, CDR2 YSYEKL, per germline. In nucleotides, the CDR3 is TGCGCCAGCAGCCGTCCCGAGGAGGATAAGAACGTGGGGACCCAGTACTTC. Translating gives CASSRPEEDKNVGTQYF.

The chain employs TRBV7-9 and TRBJ1-3; possibly TRBD1 for D (5 bases). With 3 bases removed from V and 7 bases from J, the gap between germline ends came to 10 bases. Germline assignment: CDR1 SEHNR and CDR2 FQNEAQ (reference sequence). CDR3 length: 13 amino acids. The CDR3 sequence is CASSFQGRNTIYF. The CDR3 DNA is TGTGCCAGCAGCTTCCAGGGCAGGAACACCATATATTTT.

The genes are TRBV20-1 and TRBJ2-5; TRBD1 agrees at 7 bases. From germline, CDR1 is DFQATT and CDR2 SNEGSKA (reference sequence). Trimming took 5 bases from V and 5 from J; bases not matched to a gene: 8. The CDR3 sequence is 13 residues long. The CDR3 region has the DNA TGCAGTGCTCGTGACAGGGTAACGGAGACCCAGTACTTC. As protein: CSARDRVTETQYF.

This chain uses TRBV10-3 with TRBJ2-3; 9 bases map to TRBD1. The CDR3 is 13 residues long. With 7 bases clipped from V and 3 bases from J, the junction kept 2 bases outside the gene matches. Germline loops: CDR1 ENHRY, CDR2 SYGVKD. The DNA of the CDR3 is TGTGCCATCATGACAGGGGGGACAGATACGCAGTATTTT. It codes for CAIMTGGTDTQYF.

The V call is TRBV5-1, the J call TRBJ2-3; 11 bases fit TRBD1. This CDR3 has 14 amino acids. Looked up from germline, CDR1 is SGHRS and CDR2 is YFSETQ. Trimming removed 7 bases from V and 5 bases from J; junction bases left unmatched: 6. CDR3 DNA sequence: TGCGCCAGCGGCCCGGGACAGGGGGAAGATACGCAGTATTTT. Its protein is CASGPGQGEDTQYF.

The chain combines TRBV7-2 with TRBJ2-3, with 8 bases aligning to TRBD1. J gave up 4 bases and V 0 bases, and 9 bases lay outside the gene matches. The CDR3 has 17 residues. Per germline, CDR1 SGHTA and CDR2 FQGNSA. The CDR3, as DNA: TGTGCCAGCAGCTTAGCTGAGGCAGGGGGCAACGCAGATACGCAGTATTTT. Protein sequence: CASSLAEAGGNADTQYF.

This sequence joins TRBV25-1 and TRBJ2-1; D is perhaps TRBD2 (5 bases). From germline, CDR1 is MGHDK and CDR2 SYGVNS. Trimming pared 6 bases from V and 4 bases from J, leaving 13 bases between. This CDR3 region has 14 residues. The CDR3: CASRTREIYNEQFF. The CDR3 DNA is TGTGCCAGCAGAACAAGGGAGATTTACAATGAGCAGTTCTTC.

The V gene is TRBV28, the J gene TRBJ1-2, with 7 bases identical to TRBD1. This CDR3 comprises 13 residues. Germline lookup yields CDR1 MDHEN and CDR2 SYDVKM. After removal of 6 bases from V and 8 bases from J, the junction contained 9 bases not matched to a gene. This CDR3 reads CASSLDRAGGYTF. CDR3 coding DNA: TGTGCCAGCAGCCTAGACAGGGCAGGAGGCTACACCTTC.

This rearrangement joins TRBV11-2 to TRBJ2-1, with 13 bases that match TRBD2. Germline V gene lookup returns CDR1 SGHAT and CDR2 FQNNGV. V lost 4 bases to trimming and J lost 10 bases; unmatched junction nucleotides: 4. CDR3 size: 14 residues. DNA of the CDR3: TGTGCCAGCAGCTACCGACTAGCGGGGGGCGAGCAGTTCTTC. Translating gives CASSYRLAGGEQFF.

The gene calls are TRBV7-9 and TRBJ2-3; 11 positions match TRBD2. The germline CDR1 and CDR2 sequences are SEHNR and FQNEAQ (reference sequence). V lost 5 bases and J lost 3; bases outside the gene matches: 7. CDR3 size: 16 residues. For the CDR3, the DNA is TGTGCCAGCAGCCTACGTAGCGGGAGGGCTACAGATACGCAGTATTTT. It codes for CASSLRSGRATDTQYF.

The chain uses TRBV9 and TRBJ2-7, with no clear D. Germline lookup yields CDR1 SGDLS and CDR2 YYNGEE. The CDR3 is 13 amino acids. The germline V and J ends were trimmed by 4 bases and 0 bases, with 8 bases remaining between them. CDR3 sequence reads: CASSPNPSYEQYF. CDR3 sequence (DNA): TGTGCCAGCAGCCCCAATCCCTCCTACGAGCAGTACTTC. The complete variable domain, with remaining parts taken from reference TRBV9 and TRBJ2-7, reads DSGVTQTPKHLITATGQRVTLRCSPRSGDLSVYWYQQSLDQGLQFLIQYYNGEERAKGNILERFSAQQFPDLHSELNLSSLELGDSALYFCASSPNPSYEQYFGPGTRLTVT.

The CDR3 sequence is CASSPSGGRPDTQYF. In nucleotides, the CDR3 is TGTGCCAGCTCACCATCCGGGGGGAGGCCAGATACGCAGTATTTT. The chain has TRBV18 and TRBJ2-3; 7 bases fit TRBD2. The germline gives CDR1 KGHSH, CDR2 LQKENI. Germline trimming cut 2 bases from V and 4 bases from J; bases unmatched to any gene: 6. This CDR3 region has 15 residues.

The chain is built from TRBV6-2 or TRBV6-3 and TRBJ2-7; 7 bases are a match to TRBD2. The germline V gene encodes CDR1 MNHEY and CDR2 SVGEGT. The CDR3 loop spans 15 amino acids. After removal of 5 bases from V and 3 bases from J, the junction contained 10 bases not matched to a gene. CDR3 DNA: TGTGCCAGCAGTGAGCCGGGACTAAACCGCTACGAGCAGTACTTC. Translating it yields CASSEPGLNRYEQYF.

This sequence joins TRBV19 and TRBJ2-6; TRBD2 is a possible D gene (6 bases). Germline-derived CDR1 and CDR2 are LNHDA and SQIVND (reference sequence). With 1 base removed from V and 2 bases from J, the gap between germline ends came to 21 bases. CDR3 length equals 20 residues. The CDR3 DNA follows: TGTGCCAGTAGTATAGGACCGGGGGTTTTGGGCCTAGCTGGGGCCAACGTCCTGACTTTC. It codes for CASSIGPGVLGLAGANVLTF.

This chain links TRBV7-9 with TRBJ1-2; 8 bases agree with TRBD1. The V and J ends lost 2 bases and 5 bases, in that order; junction bases with no gene match: 7. This CDR3 is 15 amino acids long. CDR1 and CDR2 (germline): SEHNR, FQNEAQ (reference sequence). The CDR3 protein is CASSLMEDRGYGYTF. CDR3 coding DNA: TGTGCCAGCAGCTTAATGGAAGACAGGGGATATGGCTACACCTTC.

The V call is TRBV19, the J call TRBJ1-1; 8 positions match TRBD1. This CDR3 is built from 17 residues. Germline CDR1 and CDR2: LNHDA and SQIVND (reference sequence). V lost 4 bases to trimming and J lost 0 bases; unmatched junction nucleotides: 10. CDR3 DNA: TGTGCCAGTAGTACCCGAATCGGGACAGGCATGAACACTGAAGCTTTCTTT. This encodes CASSTRIGTGMNTEAFF.

V usage is TRBV3-1 (or the pseudogene TRBV3-2) and J usage is TRBJ2-1, with 7 bases fitting TRBD1. J lost 10 bases, V lost 2 bases, and 5 bases had no gene match. The CDR3 runs 13 residues. CDR1 and CDR2 from the germline V gene are LGHDT and YNNKEL (reference sequence). The CDR3 sequence: CASSQMRGLEQFF. In DNA, the CDR3 is TGTGCCAGCAGCCAAATGAGGGGGCTGGAGCAGTTCTTC.